The clone carrying this TCR beta chain turned up a few times. This entry comes from a study of cytotoxic CD8 clonotypes in ibrutinib-treated CLL. The protocol was immunoSEQ multiplex PCR, while the TCRdb copy is restricted to in-frame clones and leaves out a portion. The sample lists some 200,000 clones, approximately 72% occurring once. The CDR3 spans 12 residues. V lost 2 bases and J 5 bases, leaving 6 bases between the germline ends. CDR1 MDHEN and CDR2 SYDVKM come from the germline V gene. The sequences come from PBMCs, collected after 24 months of ibrutinib treatment. The V and J genes are TRBV28 and TRBJ1-2; D is perhaps TRBD1 (5 bases). This TCR derives from a human donor with chronic lymphocytic leukemia. As DNA, the CDR3 is TGTGCCAGCAGTTTAGACAGATATGGCTACACCTTC. It encodes CASSLDRYGYTF.